This T cell receptor (beta chain) was identified during a study of control samples from healthy donors and cancer patients. The repertoire was sequenced with immunoSEQ multiplex PCR; TCRdb's copy has only in-frame clones and lacks some. Of around 67,000 clones in the sample, roughly 89% were seen once. Germline V gives CDR1 MDHEN, CDR2 SYDVKM. The CDR3 has 15 residues. Trimming took off 3 bases at V and 0 bases at J, with 6 bases between the two ends. This clonotype originated in a man aged 55 to 70 with colorectal cancer. This chain joins TRBV28 and TRBJ2-6; the D gene is possibly TRBD2 (5 bases). The sample consisted of PBMCs. The CDR3 bases are TGTGCCAGCAGTTTTGGGAGCTCTGGGGCCAACGTCCTGACTTTC. Amino acid sequence: CASSFGSSGANVLTF.